This T cell receptor (beta chain) was documented in a study of T-cell memory formation after mild COVID-19 (dated by TCRdb to about 2021). Some background on the complete study: TCR sequence clusters from the two donors were largely donor specific. T-cell clones expanding and contracting after mild COVID-19 in two donors were tracked by longitudinal TCRalpha and TCRbeta repertoire sequencing. Two young, previously healthy adult volunteers made up the cohort, one male and one female. General findings and caveats noted by the study authors: Some responding clones were detected in pre-infection memory, which suggested that pre-existing cross-reactive memory T cells had joined the SARS-CoV-2 response. Only a couple of mild cases were covered in the study, and larger cohorts including severe cases with pre-infection samples were considered necessary. Contracting CD4+ clones were found mainly in CM and EM memory subsets, while CD8+ clones were enriched in EMRA. From day 15 to 85, contracting clones showed balanced CD4/CD8 phenotypes, whereas a second wave of clones that expanded from day 15 to 37 leaned towards CD4+. The second-wave clones that peaked on day 37 were not confirmed to be SARS-CoV-2 specific.

For this clonotype: This clone's antigen is unknown. No much larger clone is present one base from it, and per-base qualities are unavailable.

The germline V gene (reference sequence) specifies SEHNR as CDR1 and FQNEAQ as CDR2. V loses 4 bases at its end and J loses 9 bases; junction bases beyond the gene matches: 5. The cysteine opens and the phenylalanine closes a CDR3 of 12 amino acids. The sequence is cut down to CDR3 DNA, 36 bases in frame from base 1. The sequencer was an Illumina NovaSeq 6000. cDNA libraries for TCRalpha and TCRbeta were prepared by 5'RACE using constant-segment primers, with sample barcodes and unique molecular identifiers added. RNA was extracted from every sample with Trizol reagent. Library amplification was performed in two PCR steps, and a second sample barcode and Illumina TruSeq adapters were introduced in the second step. Libraries were sequenced on an Illumina NovaSeq with 2 x 150 bp paired-end reads. The study's processing was this. With migec v1.2.7, reads were demultiplexed and then collapsed into UMI-guided consensus sequences. Using mixcr v2.1.11, UMI consensuses were aligned to TRA and TRB V and J templates and then assembled into clonotypes. Expanded or contracted clonotypes were those called significant by both edgeR and NoisET, with noise models trained on biological replicates. For edgeR calls, the cutoffs were a false discovery rate-adjusted p below 0.01 and a log2 fold-change threshold of 1. PCA with hierarchical clustering of max-normalized trajectories of the 1000 most abundant clonotypes was used as exploratory dynamics analysis. Each responding clone was given a CD4 or CD8 phenotype based on the CD4+ and CD8+ repertoires, which had been sequenced separately. The public reads were reprocessed in TCRdb via fastp at Q25 and MiXCR, keeping in-frame beta chains. Rows with a matching CDR3 protein are joined into one entry that keeps the most common DNA and genes. These V and J calls originate from TCRdb's pipeline instead of the authors' own analysis. This sample holds a few hundred thousand distinct CDR3 sequences; roughly 25% were observed only once. Around 12% of the sample is taken by the ten largest.

Ficoll-Paque density gradient centrifugation was the method used to isolate PBMCs. What was sequenced was PBMCs or a T cell subset sorted from them (not recorded which). This clonotype was sampled from an adult woman who had mild COVID-19 (a few samples of this study predate the infection). The sample titles of this study are shuffled in the database, so cell type and time point are left out; the donor was told from shared clones. The V gene is TRBV7-9 and the J gene is TRBJ1-1, with 7 bases in between that match TRBD1. At the DNA level, the sequence is TGTGCCAGCAGCTCATCAGGGGGTAAAGCTTTCTTT. Translated, it reads CASSSSGGKAFF.